This TCR beta chain was documented in a study of shared clonotypes between healthy human individuals. Study-level information: The donor pool was made up of a couple of women and a few men aged 18 to 49. Each donor's CD4 naive and CD4 memory cells filled three plates apiece, CD8 naive two, and CD8 memory one.

V was clipped by 6 bases and J by 0 bases, with 12 bases between them. CDR3 length equals 14 residues. CDR1 and CDR2 from the germline V gene are LNHDA and SQIVND (reference sequence). Terminally differentiated effector memory CD45RA+ cells were left out of the naive CD8 fraction, which was CD45RO-negative and positively selected for CCR7. The sorted-subset replicate PCRs were given about 210 ng DNA, which is 31,000 or so T cell genomes. Assay used: immunoSEQ multiplex PCR; TCRdb lists only in-frame clones, some missing. This repertoire shows roughly 2.1 million clones, about 92% found once; its top ten account for under 2%.

The sequencing sample was made of naive CD8+ T cells from PBMCs. The clonotype comes from a man between 18 and 29 years old in good health. Some clones in this sample may be carry-over from other donors' samples. The chain links TRBV19 to TRBJ2-7; D is perhaps TRBD2 (6 bases). CDR3 DNA sequence: TGTGCCAGTAGGCCCATGGGGGGCTCCTACGAGCAGTACTTC. Its translation: CASRPMGGSYEQYF.